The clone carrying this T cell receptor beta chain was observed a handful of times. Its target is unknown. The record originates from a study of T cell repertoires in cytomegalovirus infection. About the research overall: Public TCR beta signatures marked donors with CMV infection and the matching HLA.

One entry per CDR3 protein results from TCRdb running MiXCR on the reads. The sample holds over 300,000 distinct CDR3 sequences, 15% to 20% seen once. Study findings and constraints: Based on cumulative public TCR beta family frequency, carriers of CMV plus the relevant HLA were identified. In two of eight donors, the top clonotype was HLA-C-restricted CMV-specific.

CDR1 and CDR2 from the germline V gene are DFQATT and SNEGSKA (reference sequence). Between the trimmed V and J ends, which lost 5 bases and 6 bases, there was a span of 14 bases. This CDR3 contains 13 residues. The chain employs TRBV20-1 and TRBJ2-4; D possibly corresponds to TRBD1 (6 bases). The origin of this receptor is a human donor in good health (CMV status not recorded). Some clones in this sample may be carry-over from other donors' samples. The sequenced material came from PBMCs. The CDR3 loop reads CSASTGTGNIQYF. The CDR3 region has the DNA TGCAGTGCTTCCACAGGGACGGGAAACATTCAGTACTTC.